Listed here are 5 T cell receptor beta chains from one sample, sequenced in a study of blood T cell repertoires in COVID-19. Assay used: immunoSEQ multiplex PCR; TCRdb lists only in-frame clones, some missing. The table includes about 150,000 clones, 80% to 90% detected once. The material sequenced was peripheral blood. Receptor source: a woman between 40 and 55 years old with acute or convalescent COVID-19.

This chain uses TRBV28 with TRBJ2-1, with TRBD2 matching 13 bases. The CDR3 runs to 19 residues. The V gene's germline CDR1 is MDHEN and CDR2 SYDVKM. V lost 10 bases to trimming and J lost 5 bases; unmatched junction nucleotides: 20. The CDR3 DNA is TGTGCCATTACCGAGGAAGGACTAGCGGGAGTACTTGGTAACAATGAGCAGTTCTTC. It yields the protein CAITEEGLAGVLGNNEQFF.

This chain connects TRBV25-1 to TRBJ1-1, with TRBD1 as a possible D gene (6 bases). Trimming took off 3 bases at V and 11 bases at J, with 13 bases between the two ends. CDR1 is MGHDK and CDR2 is SYGVNS in the germline V gene. The CDR3 loop spans 12 amino acids. The CDR3 protein is CASSEGALSAFF. CDR3 in DNA: TGTGCCAGCAGTGAGGGGGCTCTAAGTGCTTTCTTT.

The chain employs TRBV7-9 and TRBJ2-3; possibly TRBD1 for D (5 bases). CDR1 and CDR2 (germline): SEHNR, FQNEAQ (reference sequence). The CDR3 has 13 residues. The V end was cut by 5 bases, the J end by 1 base, with 7 bases between. The CDR3 region has the DNA TGTGCCAGCAGCAGACAGCGCACAGATACGCAGTATTTT. Translated: CASSRQRTDTQYF.

This rearrangement joins TRBV9 to TRBJ2-2, with D perhaps TRBD1 (5 bases). V was pared by 3 bases and J by 7 bases, with 13 bases between. CDR1 is SGDLS and CDR2 is YYNGEE in the germline V gene. The CDR3 sequence is 14 residues long. CDR3 region: CASSGPSGNGELFF. The CDR3 DNA sequence: TGTGCCAGCAGCGGCCCTTCAGGGAACGGGGAGCTGTTTTTT. The entire variable domain, with the rest obtained from reference TRBV9 and TRBJ2-2, is as follows: DSGVTQTPKHLITATGQRVTLRCSPRSGDLSVYWYQQSLDQGLQFLIQYYNGEERAKGNILERFSAQQFPDLHSELNLSSLELGDSALYFCASSGPSGNGELFFGEGSRLTVL.

The chain is built from TRBV28 and TRBJ2-3, with D possibly matching TRBD2 (6 bases). The V end was cut by 7 bases, the J end by 6 bases, with 14 bases between. The CDR3 sequence is 13 residues long. Germline loops: CDR1 MDHEN, CDR2 SYDVKM. The CDR3 bases are TGTGCCAGCACCTCTAGGAGGGGCGATACGCAGTATTTT. Its translation: CASTSRRGDTQYF.